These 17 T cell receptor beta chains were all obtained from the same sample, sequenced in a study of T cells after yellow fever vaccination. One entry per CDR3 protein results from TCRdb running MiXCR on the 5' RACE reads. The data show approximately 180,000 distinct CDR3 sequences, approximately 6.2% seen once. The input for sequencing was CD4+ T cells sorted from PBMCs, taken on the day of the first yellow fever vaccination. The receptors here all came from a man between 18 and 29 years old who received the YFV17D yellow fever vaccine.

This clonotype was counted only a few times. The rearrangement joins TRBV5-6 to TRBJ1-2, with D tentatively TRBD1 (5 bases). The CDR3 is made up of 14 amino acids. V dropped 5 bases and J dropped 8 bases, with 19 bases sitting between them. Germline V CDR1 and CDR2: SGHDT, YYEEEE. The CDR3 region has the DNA TGTGCCAGCAGTGAGCCGGGAGGGGCGGTAGGCTACACCTTC. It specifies CASSEPGGAVGYTF.

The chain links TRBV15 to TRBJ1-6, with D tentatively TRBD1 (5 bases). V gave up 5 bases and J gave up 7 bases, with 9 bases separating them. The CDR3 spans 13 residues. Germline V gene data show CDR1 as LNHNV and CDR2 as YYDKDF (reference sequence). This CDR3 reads CATSGRENSPLHF. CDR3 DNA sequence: TGTGCCACCAGCGGCAGGGAGAATTCACCCCTCCACTTT.

The CDR3 DNA reads as TGTGCCAGCAGCTACAGGGGAACTAATGAAAAACTGTTTTTT. Its translation: CASSYRGTNEKLFF. The J gene is TRBJ1-4, the V gene TRBV6-5; TRBD1 matches at 7 bases. Looked up from germline, CDR1 is MNHEY and CDR2 is SVGAGI. The CDR3 is made up of 14 amino acids. V lost 6 bases to trimming and J lost 1 base; unmatched junction nucleotides: 2.

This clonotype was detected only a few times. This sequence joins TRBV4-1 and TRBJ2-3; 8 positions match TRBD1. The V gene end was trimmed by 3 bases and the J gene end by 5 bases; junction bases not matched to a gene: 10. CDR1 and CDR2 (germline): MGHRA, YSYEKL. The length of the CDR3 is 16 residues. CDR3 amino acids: CASSHRGRGVKDTQYF. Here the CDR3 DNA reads TGCGCCAGCAGCCACAGGGGGCGCGGGGTCAAAGATACGCAGTATTTT.

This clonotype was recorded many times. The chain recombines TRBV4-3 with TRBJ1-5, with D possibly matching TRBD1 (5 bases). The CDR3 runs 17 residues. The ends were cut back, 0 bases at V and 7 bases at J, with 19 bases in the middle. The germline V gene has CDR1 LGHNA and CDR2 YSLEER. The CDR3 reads CASSQDLVGGTPQPQHF. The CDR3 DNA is TGCGCCAGCAGCCAAGATCTGGTTGGGGGGACCCCCCAGCCCCAGCATTTT.

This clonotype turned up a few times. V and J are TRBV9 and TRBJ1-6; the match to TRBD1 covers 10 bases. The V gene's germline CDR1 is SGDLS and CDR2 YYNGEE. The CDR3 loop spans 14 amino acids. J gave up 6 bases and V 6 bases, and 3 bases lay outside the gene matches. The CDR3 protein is CASTRDRGNSPLHF. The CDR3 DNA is TGTGCCAGCACCCGGGACAGGGGTAATTCACCCCTCCACTTT.

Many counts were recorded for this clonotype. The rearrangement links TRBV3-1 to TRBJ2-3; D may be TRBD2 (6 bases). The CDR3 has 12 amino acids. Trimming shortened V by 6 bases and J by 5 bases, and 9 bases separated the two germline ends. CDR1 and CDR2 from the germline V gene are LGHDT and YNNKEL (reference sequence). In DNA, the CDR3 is TGTGCCAGCAGGGCCGGGGGAGATACGCAGTATTTT. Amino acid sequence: CASRAGGDTQYF.

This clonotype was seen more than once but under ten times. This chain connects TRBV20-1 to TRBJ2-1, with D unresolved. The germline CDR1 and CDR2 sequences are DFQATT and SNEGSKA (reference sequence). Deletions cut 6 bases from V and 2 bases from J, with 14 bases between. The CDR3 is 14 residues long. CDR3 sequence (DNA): TGCAGTGCCCCCGCTTTGGGTGCCTACAATGAGCAGTTCTTC. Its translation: CSAPALGAYNEQFF.

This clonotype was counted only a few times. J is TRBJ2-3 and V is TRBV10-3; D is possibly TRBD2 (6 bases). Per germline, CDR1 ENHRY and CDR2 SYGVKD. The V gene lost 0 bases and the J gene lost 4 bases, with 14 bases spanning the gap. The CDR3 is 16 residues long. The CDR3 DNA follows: TGTGCCATCAGTGAGTCTATAGGGAGGTTATCAGATACGCAGTATTTT. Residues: CAISESIGRLSDTQYF.

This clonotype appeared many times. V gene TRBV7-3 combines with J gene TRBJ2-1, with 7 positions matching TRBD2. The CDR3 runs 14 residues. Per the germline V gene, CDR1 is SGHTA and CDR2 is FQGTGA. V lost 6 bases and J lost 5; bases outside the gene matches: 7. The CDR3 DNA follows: TGTGCCAGCAGTGGGGGGGGTGGTCACAATGAGCAGTTCTTC. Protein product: CASSGGGGHNEQFF.

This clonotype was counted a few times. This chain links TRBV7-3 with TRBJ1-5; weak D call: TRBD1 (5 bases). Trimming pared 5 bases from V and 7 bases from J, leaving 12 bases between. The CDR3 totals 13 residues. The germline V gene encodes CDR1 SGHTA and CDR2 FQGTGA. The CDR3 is CASSPTVGQPQHF. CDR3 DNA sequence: TGTGCCAGCAGCCCGACAGTAGGCCAGCCCCAGCATTTT.

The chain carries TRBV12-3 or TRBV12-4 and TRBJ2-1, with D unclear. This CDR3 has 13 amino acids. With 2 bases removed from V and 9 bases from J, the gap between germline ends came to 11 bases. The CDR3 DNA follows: TGTGCCAGCAGTTTACTGATCCGGGTTGAGCAGTTCTTC. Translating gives CASSLLIRVEQFF.

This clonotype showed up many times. CDR3 DNA sequence: TGTGCCACCAGTGCCTCGGGACAGGGGAGGAATACGCAGTATTTT. Its protein product is CATSASGQGRNTQYF. This sequence joins TRBV24-1 and TRBJ2-3; TRBD1 aligns across 10 bases. The V gene end was trimmed by 5 bases and the J gene end by 7 bases; junction bases not matched to a gene: 8. The CDR3 totals 15 residues. CDR1 and CDR2 from the germline V gene are KGHDR and SFDVKD.

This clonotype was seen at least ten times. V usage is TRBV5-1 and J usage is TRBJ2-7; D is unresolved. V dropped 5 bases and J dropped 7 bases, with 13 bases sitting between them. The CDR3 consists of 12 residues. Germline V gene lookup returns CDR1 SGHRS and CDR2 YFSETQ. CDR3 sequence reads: CASRGFGGEQYF. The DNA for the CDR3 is TGCGCCAGCAGAGGGTTCGGTGGAGAGCAGTACTTC.

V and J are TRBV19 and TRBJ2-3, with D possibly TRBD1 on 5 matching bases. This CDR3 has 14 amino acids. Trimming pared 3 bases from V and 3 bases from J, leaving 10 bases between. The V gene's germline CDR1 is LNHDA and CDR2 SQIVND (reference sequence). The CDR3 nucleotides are TGTGCCAGTAGTATCCCCAGGGTAACAGATACGCAGTATTTT. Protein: CASSIPRVTDTQYF.

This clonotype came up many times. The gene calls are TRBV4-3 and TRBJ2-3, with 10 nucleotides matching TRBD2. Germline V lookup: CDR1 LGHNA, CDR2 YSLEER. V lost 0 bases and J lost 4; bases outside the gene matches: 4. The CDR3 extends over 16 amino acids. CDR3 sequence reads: CASSQDLAGGADTQYF. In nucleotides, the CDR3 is TGCGCCAGCAGCCAAGATTTAGCGGGGGGCGCAGATACGCAGTATTTT.

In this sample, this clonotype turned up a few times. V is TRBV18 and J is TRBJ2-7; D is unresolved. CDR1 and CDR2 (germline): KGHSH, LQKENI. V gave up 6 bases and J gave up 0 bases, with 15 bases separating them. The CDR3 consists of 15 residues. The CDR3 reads CASSPRGRSSYEQYF. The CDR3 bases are TGTGCCAGCTCCCCCCGTGGCCGAAGCTCCTACGAGCAGTACTTC. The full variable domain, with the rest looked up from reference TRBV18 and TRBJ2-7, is NAGVMQNPRHLVRRRGQEARLRCSPMKGHSHVYWYRQLPEEGLKFMVYLQKENIIDESGMPKERFSAEFPKEGPSILRIQQVVRGDSAAYFCASSPRGRSSYEQYFGPGTRLTVT.